The 25 T cell receptor beta chains listed next were all sequenced from one sample in a study of T cell repertoires in cytomegalovirus infection. TCRdb recomputed calls from the reads with MiXCR, one row per CDR3 protein. The sample holds roughly 920,000 distinct CDR3 sequences, around 30% seen once. Their specific antigens are unknown. The sample here was cultured CD8+ T cells from PBMCs, taken from culture after CMV antigen stimulation. The origin of the receptors is a human donor in good health (CMV status not recorded). Some clones in this sample may be carry-over from other donors' samples.

About this clonotype: The junction differs from germline at one of its ends, possibly a read error. V usage is TRBV12-3 or TRBV12-4 and J usage is TRBJ2-1; D gene ambiguous. The CDR3 extends over 12 amino acids. CDR3 loop: CASSEIYDEQFF. The CDR3 DNA reads TGTGCCAGCAGTGAGATCTACGATGAGCAGTTCTTC.

This clonotype was observed a few times. The gene calls are TRBV7-9 and TRBJ2-5; 10 nucleotides match TRBD2. V lost 5 bases and J lost 1; bases outside the gene matches: 7. The length of the CDR3 is 16 residues. Per germline, CDR1 SEHNR and CDR2 FQNEAQ (reference sequence). As DNA, the CDR3 is TGTGCCAGCAGCCCCCTAGCGGGGGCTCCCCAAGAGACCCAGTACTTC. Translating it yields CASSPLAGAPQETQYF.

This clonotype was recorded at least ten times. The chain combines TRBV7-6 with TRBJ2-1, with 10 bases matching TRBD2. Germline V gives CDR1 SGHVS, CDR2 FNYEAQ. The CDR3 sequence is 15 residues long. The ends lost 9 bases at V and 6 bases at J; junction bases unmatched: 11. In DNA form, the CDR3 reads TGTGCCAGTATTCAAGCGGGGGGGCTTCTCAATGAGCAGTTCTTC. This encodes CASIQAGGLLNEQFF.

This clonotype was detected a few times. The J gene is TRBJ1-1, the V gene TRBV27; 7 bases agree with TRBD1. The CDR3 is 17 residues long. J was trimmed by 5 bases and V by 5 bases; bases with no gene match: 17. Germline assignment: CDR1 MNHEY and CDR2 SMNVEV (reference sequence). CDR3: CASSPPGQYLLWTEAFF. The CDR3 DNA is TGTGCCAGCAGTCCCCCGGGACAGTATTTATTGTGGACTGAAGCTTTCTTT.

The chain couples TRBV20-1 to TRBJ2-3; 9 nucleotides match TRBD2. This CDR3 contains 16 residues. Germline V CDR1 and CDR2: DFQATT, SNEGSKA (reference sequence). V lost 0 bases, J lost 2 bases, and 6 bases stayed unmatched. CDR3 DNA sequence: TGCAGTGCTAGAGATTACCCTAGCGGGGTCACAGATACGCAGTATTTT. Translated: CSARDYPSGVTDTQYF.

The chain is built from TRBV4-1 and TRBJ1-2, with TRBD1 as a possible D gene (5 bases). Trimming cost V 4 bases and J 8 bases, with 23 bases left between them. This CDR3 is built from 16 residues. CDR1 is MGHRA, CDR2 YSYEKL, per germline. CDR3 DNA sequence: TGCGCCAGCAGCCTTTCGGGGGGGATCAGCGCAGGCGGCTACACCTTC. This translates into CASSLSGGISAGGYTF.

This clonotype was observed a handful of times. The V gene is TRBV7-9, the J gene TRBJ2-1; 9 bases align to TRBD2. The V and J ends lost 6 bases and 3 bases, in that order; junction bases with no gene match: 6. CDR1 SEHNR and CDR2 FQNEAQ come from the germline V gene (reference sequence). There are 15 residues in the CDR3. The CDR3 DNA is TGTGCCAGCAGTTCAGCGGGGGGCAACTACAATGAGCAGTTCTTC. Residues: CASSSAGGNYNEQFF.

The table lists this clonotype with a few counts. The chain uses TRBV6-5 and TRBJ2-1, with unresolved D. With 7 bases removed from V and 0 bases from J, the gap between germline ends came to 19 bases. The CDR3 has 17 amino acids. Germline V gives CDR1 MNHEY, CDR2 SVGAGI. The CDR3 reads CASNKPPGATSYNEQFF. The CDR3 bases are TGTGCCAGCAATAAGCCCCCCGGAGCTACCTCCTACAATGAGCAGTTCTTC.

Only a few counts were recorded for this clonotype. Here the CDR3 DNA reads TGTGCCAGCAGCTTAGAAGTCACCTACGAGCAGTACGTC. Translating it yields CASSLEVTYEQYV. The J gene is TRBJ2-7, the V gene TRBV7-6, with unresolved D. Trimming removed 1 base from V and 2 bases from J, with 6 bases in between. From germline, CDR1 is SGHVS and CDR2 FNYEAQ. CDR3 size: 13 residues.

This clonotype showed up just a few times. The chain employs TRBV6-5 and TRBJ2-3; D might be TRBD2 (6 bases). Between the trimmed V and J ends, which lost 5 bases and 2 bases, there was a span of 8 bases. The V gene's germline CDR1 is MNHEY and CDR2 SVGAGI. This CDR3 has 13 residues. CDR3 region: CASSPDYTDTQYF. CDR3 in DNA: TGTGCCAGCAGTCCGGACTACACAGATACGCAGTATTTT.

J is TRBJ2-2 and V is TRBV2, with 11 bases matching TRBD2. Germline-derived CDR1 and CDR2 are SNHLY and FYNNEI. This CDR3 contains 15 residues. V shed 4 bases and J 7 bases; nucleotides not matched to a gene: 5. The CDR3 DNA reads as TGTGCCAGCAGTGCTTCTAGCGGGGGGCACGGGGAGCTGTTTTTT. Protein sequence: CASSASSGGHGELFF.

The CDR3 reads CASSFLPENYGYTF. The CDR3 nucleotides read TGTGCCAGCAGTTTTTTGCCCGAGAACTATGGCTACACCTTC. The chain uses TRBV12-3 or TRBV12-4 and TRBJ1-2, with no clear D. The CDR3 is 14 residues long. Trimming removed 3 bases from V and 2 bases from J, with 10 bases in between.

This clonotype was recorded once. Possible read error: a much larger clone is one base away. The rearrangement links TRBV6-1 to TRBJ2-6; D is ambiguous. Per the germline V gene, CDR1 is MNHNS and CDR2 is SASEGT. This CDR3 has 18 amino acids. CDR3 DNA sequence: TGTGCCAACAGTGAAGTCAGGAGATACATTTCTGGGGCCAACGTCCTGACTTTC. It encodes CANSEVRRYISGANVLTF.

At least ten counts were recorded for this clonotype. The chain links TRBV6-5 to TRBJ1-6; D may be TRBD1 (6 bases). Germline V CDR1 and CDR2: MNHEY, SVGAGI. CDR3 length equals 18 residues. The V gene lost 3 bases and the J gene lost 0 bases, with 15 bases spanning the gap. The CDR3: CASSYEGGPYSYNSPLHF. CDR3 coding DNA: TGTGCCAGCAGTTATGAGGGGGGCCCTTACTCCTATAATTCACCCCTCCACTTT.

This clonotype was observed a few times. The chain employs TRBV7-8 and TRBJ1-1; D gene uncertain. Trimming removed 1 base at V and 0 bases at J, with 9 bases between. Looked up from germline, CDR1 is SGHVS and CDR2 is FQNEAQ. The CDR3 has 15 residues. In DNA form, the CDR3 reads TGTGCCAGCAGCTTAGTAGACATGATGAACACTGAAGCTTTCTTT. Translating gives CASSLVDMMNTEAFF. Together with reference TRBV7-8 and TRBJ1-1, the CDR3 gives the full variable domain: GAGVSQSPRYKVAKRGQDVALRCDPISGHVSLFWYQQALGQGPEFLTYFQNEAQLDKSGLPSDRFFAERPEGSVSTLKIQRTQQEDSAVYLCASSLVDMMNTEAFFGQGTRLTVV.

The rearrangement joins TRBV7-9 to TRBJ2-1; the D is unclear. The germline V and J ends were trimmed by 3 bases and 1 base, with 10 bases remaining between them. Germline CDR1 SEHNR, CDR2 FQNEAQ (reference sequence). The CDR3 runs to 15 residues. The CDR3 region is CASSFIPGSYNEQFF. CDR3 coding DNA: TGTGCCAGCAGCTTTATACCGGGTTCCTACAATGAGCAGTTCTTC. Using reference TRBV7-9 and TRBJ2-1 for the parts outside the CDR3, the full variable domain is DTGVSQNPRHKITKRGQNVTFRCDPISEHNRLYWYRQTLGQGPEFLTYFQNEAQLEKSRLLSDRFSAERPKGSFSTLEIQRTEQGDSAMYLCASSFIPGSYNEQFFGPGTRLTVL.

J is TRBJ2-2 and V is TRBV27; perhaps TRBD1 as D (6 bases). Germline V gives CDR1 MNHEY, CDR2 SMNVEV (reference sequence). V was shortened by 3 bases and J by 6 bases, with 14 bases between the two germline ends. CDR3 length: 15 residues. CDR3 DNA: TGTGCCAGCAGTTTCTTGCAGGGGTCGGCCGGGGAGCTGTTTTTT. Protein product: CASSFLQGSAGELFF.

The rearrangement joins TRBV2 to TRBJ2-7; a weak D match, TRBD1 (7 bases). V was trimmed by 8 bases and J by 6 bases, leaving 14 bases between them. The germline V gene has CDR1 SNHLY and CDR2 FYNNEI. The CDR3 covers 12 residues. The CDR3 nucleotides are TGTGCCAGCTGGCAGGGGGGCGGCGAGCAGTACTTC. This gives the protein CASWQGGGEQYF.

Comments on this clonotype: Compared with germline, one end of the junction differs, possibly owing to a read error. The gene calls are TRBV6-6 and TRBJ1-6, with D unresolved. Germline values: CDR1 MNHNY, CDR2 SVGAGI (reference sequence). This CDR3 is 17 amino acids long. CDR3 loop: CASSYAVQYSYNSPPHF. In nucleotides, the CDR3 is TGTGCCAGCAGTTACGCCGTCCAGTACTCCTATAATTCACCCCCCCACTTT.

The table lists this clonotype with a few counts. This rearrangement joins TRBV27 to TRBJ1-5; tentatively, D is TRBD1 (5 bases). This CDR3 contains 16 residues. The germline CDR1 and CDR2 sequences are MNHEY and SMNVEV (reference sequence). The V end lost 4 bases, the J end lost 1 base, and 14 bases lay between the germline ends. The CDR3 loop is CASSSGDRDSNQPQHF. The CDR3 DNA sequence: TGTGCCAGCAGTTCCGGAGACCGGGACAGCAATCAGCCCCAGCATTTT.

This chain uses TRBV7-9 with TRBJ2-4, with TRBD1 matching over 7 bases. This CDR3 has 16 amino acids. Looked up from germline, CDR1 is SEHNR and CDR2 is FQNEAQ (reference sequence). V lost 6 bases, J lost 2 bases, and 10 bases stayed unmatched. CDR3: CASSSQQGKTKNIQYF. The DNA for the CDR3 is TGTGCCAGCAGTTCACAACAGGGGAAAACCAAAAACATTCAGTACTTC. Full variable domain (rest looked up from reference TRBV7-9 and TRBJ2-4): DTGVSQNPRHKITKRGQNVTFRCDPISEHNRLYWYRQTLGQGPEFLTYFQNEAQLEKSRLLSDRFSAERPKGSFSTLEIQRTEQGDSAMYLCASSSQQGKTKNIQYFGAGTRLSVL.

The chain carries TRBV4-1 and TRBJ2-1; TRBD2 matches at 12 bases. CDR1 is MGHRA and CDR2 is YSYEKL in the germline V gene. There are 16 residues in the CDR3. J was trimmed by 7 bases and V by 4 bases; bases with no gene match: 8. CDR3 bases: TGCGCCAGCAGCCCTAGGACTAGCGGGGCATCTAATGAGCAGTTCTTC. Protein: CASSPRTSGASNEQFF.

This clonotype was seen only a few times. The V and J genes are TRBV7-9 and TRBJ2-1; D gene ambiguous. V lost 4 bases to trimming and J lost 1 base, with 17 bases between them. Germline lookup yields CDR1 SEHNR and CDR2 FQNEAQ (reference sequence). The CDR3 covers 17 residues. CDR3 sequence reads: CASSSAVPSPSYNEQFF. CDR3 nucleotides: TGTGCCAGCAGCTCGGCAGTACCTTCGCCTTCCTACAATGAGCAGTTCTTC.

CDR3 loop: CASSLDGRGVLADTQYF. The CDR3 nucleotides are TGTGCCAGCAGCTTAGATGGGCGGGGGGTGCTGGCAGATACGCAGTATTTT. The V gene is TRBV11-3, the J gene TRBJ2-3, with 8 bases aligning to TRBD2. The V gene end was trimmed by 0 bases and the J gene end by 4 bases; junction bases not matched to a gene: 9. This CDR3 contains 17 residues. CDR1 SGHNT and CDR2 YENEEA come from the germline V gene.

About this clonotype itself: Mismatch with germline at one junction end may stem from a read error. The chain links TRBV12-3 or TRBV12-4 to TRBJ2-7; D might be TRBD1 (6 bases). This CDR3 is 12 amino acids long. The CDR3 sequence: CVSSPQGYEQYF. The DNA for the CDR3 is TGTGTCAGCAGCCCACAGGGCTACGAGCAGTACTTC.